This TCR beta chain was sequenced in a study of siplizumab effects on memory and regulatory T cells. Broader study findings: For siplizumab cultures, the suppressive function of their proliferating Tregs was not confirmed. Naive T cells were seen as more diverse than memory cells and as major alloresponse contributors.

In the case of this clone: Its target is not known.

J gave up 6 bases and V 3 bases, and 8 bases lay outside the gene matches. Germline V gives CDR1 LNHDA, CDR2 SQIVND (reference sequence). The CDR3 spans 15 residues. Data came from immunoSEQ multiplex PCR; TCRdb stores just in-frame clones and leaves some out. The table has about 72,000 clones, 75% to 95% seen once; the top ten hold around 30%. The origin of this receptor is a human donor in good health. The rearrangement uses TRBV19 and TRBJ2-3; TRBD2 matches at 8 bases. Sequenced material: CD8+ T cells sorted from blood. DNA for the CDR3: TGTGCCAGTAGTATGGTTTCGGGAGGGAGCGATACGCAGTATTTT. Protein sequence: CASSMVSGGSDTQYF.